These 2 T cell receptor beta chains were sequenced from one sample in a study of cytomegalovirus exposure and HLA in healthy donors. Both 60 Vbeta primers and 13 Jbeta primers went into the PCR. The method was immunoSEQ multiplex PCR; TCRdb's version includes in-frame clones alone and lacks a portion of them. Altogether about 160,000 clones are present, around 73% being singletons, with the ten largest covering 1.5% to 2%. Input material: PBMCs. All receptors derive from a woman between 18 and 30 years old in good health and CMV-seronegative.

The rearrangement joins TRBV7-9 to TRBJ1-1; D ambiguous. The germline gives CDR1 SEHNR, CDR2 FQNEAQ (reference sequence). V was clipped by 1 base and J by 8 bases, with 14 bases between them. The CDR3 extends over 14 amino acids. The CDR3 DNA is TGTGCCAGCAGCTTAGGCCGGGAGGGCTCGGAAGCTTTCTTT. Protein sequence: CASSLGREGSEAFF.

In the case of this clone: At the DNA level, this CDR3 is encoded by other sequences in the same sample as well. The chain carries TRBV19 and TRBJ1-2; 9 nucleotides match TRBD1. Germline V gene data show CDR1 as LNHDA and CDR2 as SQIVND (reference sequence). Unmatched junction bases numbered 12, after V lost 5 bases and J lost 8 bases. The CDR3 is 15 amino acids. The CDR3 bases are TGTGCCAGTAGTCTTCTGGACAGGGGCCCTGGGGGCTACACCTTC. Translating gives CASSLLDRGPGGYTF.